These T cell receptor beta chains were read from a single sample in a study of blood T cell repertoires in COVID-19. Only in-frame clones appear in the TCRdb table, and some are missing; sequencing was by immunoSEQ multiplex PCR. The repertoire holds approximately 200,000 clones, around 83% seen once, with about 1.3% in the top ten. Material: PBMCs or T cells enriched from blood (not recorded which). These receptors originate from a woman aged 40 to 50 with acute COVID-19. CDR3s include the opening cysteine and the closing phenylalanine or tryptophan. The order of the fields is V gene, J gene, CDR3 protein.

V gene: TRBV7-9; J gene: TRBJ1-5; CDR3 protein: CASSDRDTLYDQPQHF
V gene: TRBV11-2; J gene: TRBJ2-1; CDR3 protein: CASSSLKNRAPFNEQFF
V gene: TRBV29-1; J gene: TRBJ1-2; CDR3 protein: CSVEYLGEEGQRLYYGYTF
V gene: TRBV27; J gene: TRBJ2-1; CDR3 protein: CASSFYLAVHNEQFF
V gene: TRBV19; J gene: TRBJ2-7; CDR3 protein: CASSMQDSGQYF
V gene: TRBV4-3; J gene: TRBJ1-2; CDR3 protein: CASSQDFISGGSYGYTF
V gene: TRBV18; J gene: TRBJ1-5; CDR3 protein: CASSLGQGTQPQHF
V gene: TRBV29-1; J gene: TRBJ2-2; CDR3 protein: CSVETTGEAGELFF
V gene: TRBV7-2; J gene: TRBJ1-3; CDR3 protein: CASSLGTGGNTIYF
V gene: TRBV6-6; J gene: TRBJ2-3; CDR3 protein: CASSLAVPGLAGGRLDTQYF
V gene: TRBV20-1; J gene: TRBJ1-2; CDR3 protein: CSASPRGLAGYTF
V gene: TRBV10-1; J gene: TRBJ2-5; CDR3 protein: CASSESTSGRGETQYF
V gene: TRBV7-9; J gene: TRBJ1-6; CDR3 protein: CASSLAPTGANSPLHF
V gene: TRBV15; J gene: TRBJ1-3; CDR3 protein: CATSRDKGNTIYF
V gene: TRBV9; J gene: TRBJ2-1; CDR3 protein: CASSVVGTDYNEQFF
V gene: TRBV18; J gene: TRBJ2-7; CDR3 protein: CASSPPSGIYEQYF
V gene: TRBV27; J gene: TRBJ2-4; CDR3 protein: CASSLGGQNIQYF
V gene: TRBV5-4; J gene: TRBJ1-3; CDR3 protein: CASSFRGGGTIYF
V gene: TRBV28; J gene: TRBJ2-1; CDR3 protein: CASRQLGPSSYNEQFF
V gene: TRBV30; J gene: TRBJ2-7; CDR3 protein: CAWSGQNPYEQYF
V gene: TRBV30; J gene: TRBJ1-5; CDR3 protein: CAWSVIGLNQPQHF
V gene: TRBV3-1/TRBV3-2; J gene: TRBJ1-2; CDR3 protein: CASSPDTTIWYGYTF
V gene: TRBV5-1; J gene: TRBJ1-2; CDR3 protein: CASSLGDTRANYGYTF
V gene: TRBV28; J gene: TRBJ1-3; CDR3 protein: CASSLLPAGGKNTIYF
V gene: TRBV4-2; J gene: TRBJ2-1; CDR3 protein: CASSLGTFNEQFF
V gene: TRBV18; J gene: TRBJ1-2; CDR3 protein: CASSPGTGGGYTF
V gene: TRBV18; J gene: TRBJ2-5; CDR3 protein: CASSPPVDTFQETQYF
V gene: TRBV7-2; J gene: TRBJ2-2; CDR3 protein: CASSWRQGELFF
V gene: TRBV28; J gene: TRBJ1-1; CDR3 protein: CASTWGGQNTEAFF
V gene: TRBV7-9; J gene: TRBJ2-2; CDR3 protein: CASSSSKGRDRVTGELFF
V gene: TRBV4-1; J gene: TRBJ1-1; CDR3 protein: CASSQEVAGDTEAFF
V gene: TRBV5-1; J gene: TRBJ2-1; CDR3 protein: CASSLGASRSYNEQFF
V gene: TRBV10-1; J gene: TRBJ2-1; CDR3 protein: CASSETERTGRNEQFF
V gene: TRBV6-5; J gene: TRBJ1-1; CDR3 protein: CASSYERVREAFF